The rows below give T cell receptor beta chains drawn from one sample of a study of blood T cells in healthy people across ages. TCRdb analysed the 5' RACE reads with MiXCR anew, one entry per CDR3 protein. The sample consists of approximately 680,000 distinct CDR3 sequences, 32% of them appearing once. Sequences were obtained from blood. The receptors derive from a woman older than 75 in good health. Each CDR3 is given with its conserved first and last residue. The D gene is left open where the match is weak. The size entry is marked missing in some rows and otherwise reads once, few, many or a size class.

v_call	d_call	clone_size	j_call	cdr3_aa	cdr3_nt
TRBV29-1	TRBD1	many	TRBJ2-7	CSVGQGRWNEQYF	TGCAGCGTTGGACAGGGGAGGTGGAACGAGCAGTACTTC
TRBV7-2	-	many	TRBJ2-7	CASSLGQELLEQYF	TGTGCCAGCAGCTTAGGACAGGAGCTTTTGGAGCAGTACTTC
TRBV29-1	-	many	TRBJ2-7	CSVGDGRIYEQYF	TGCAGCGTGGGGGACGGAAGAATCTACGAGCAGTACTTC
TRBV6-2/TRBV6-3	TRBD1	-	TRBJ2-2	CASSDRAMLFF	TGTGCCAGCAGCGACAGGGCGATGCTGTTTTTT
TRBV9	TRBD2	many	TRBJ2-5	CASSVASGGPQETQYF	TGTGCCAGCAGCGTTGCTAGCGGGGGGCCTCAAGAGACCCAGTACTTC
TRBV18	TRBD1	many	TRBJ2-5	CASSPGQGSGKQYF	TGTGCCAGCTCACCAGGACAGGGTTCTGGCAAGCAGTACTTC
TRBV4-1	-	-	TRBJ2-1	CASSQVQYNEQFF	TGCGCCAGCAGCCAAGTCCAGTACAATGAGCAGTTCTTC
TRBV7-2	TRBD2	-	TRBJ2-7	CASSQWGGYLYEQYF	TGTGCCAGCAGCCAATGGGGGGGTTACCTATACGAGCAGTACTTC
TRBV12-3/TRBV12-4	TRBD1	-	TRBJ1-3	CASSPGQSGNTIYF	TGTGCCAGCAGTCCGGGACAGAGTGGAAACACCATATATTTT
TRBV29-1	-	many	TRBJ2-2	CSVPVGRGAGELFF	TGCAGCGTACCGGTGGGGCGGGGCGCCGGGGAGCTGTTTTTT
TRBV12-3/TRBV12-4	-	-	TRBJ1-3	CASSLTGHGNTIYF	TGTGCCAGCAGCCTTACAGGGCACGGAAACACCATATATTTT
TRBV27	-	many	TRBJ2-4	CASSSGARLAKNIQYF	TGTGCCAGCAGTTCCGGGGCAAGACTAGCCAAAAACATTCAGTACTTC
TRBV6-6	-	few	TRBJ2-3	CASRLGGTDTQYF	TGTGCCAGCAGGCTAGGGGGCACAGATACGCAGTATTTT
TRBV9	TRBD2	-	TRBJ2-7	CASSGSGGGTYEQYF	TGTGCCAGCAGCGGTAGCGGGGGAGGAACCTACGAGCAGTACTTC
TRBV20-1	TRBD1	-	TRBJ1-6	CSANQLAGGNSPLHF	TGCAGTGCTAATCAATTAGCAGGGGGGAATTCACCCCTCCACTTT
TRBV20-1	-	-	TRBJ2-1	CSALGLLGCNERFF	TGCAGTGCCCTGGGACTCCTTGGCTGCAATGAGCGGTTCTTC
TRBV29-1	-	-	TRBJ1-1	CSAGGRMNTEAFF	TGCAGCGCCGGAGGACGGATGAACACTGAAGCTTTCTTT
TRBV3-1	TRBD2	-	TRBJ2-7	CASSHSGGAYEQYF	TGTGCCAGCAGCCATAGCGGGGGGGCATACGAGCAGTACTTC
TRBV20-1	TRBD1	many	TRBJ1-5	CSAKTGTGVSNQPQHF	TGCAGTGCAAAAACCGGGACAGGGGTCAGCAATCAGCCCCAGCATTTT
TRBV4-1	TRBD2	many	TRBJ2-7	CASSQGSPRLAGGPPYEQYF	TGCGCCAGCAGCCAAGGATCCCCTAGACTAGCGGGGGGACCGCCCTACGAGCAGTACTTC
TRBV6-2/TRBV6-3	-	many	TRBJ2-3	CASSYRIGGTPTDTQYF	TGTGCCAGCAGTTACAGGATCGGTGGGACTCCGACTGATACGCAGTATTTT
TRBV24-1	TRBD2	many	TRBJ2-1	CATSDPTSGGRNEQFF	TGTGCCACCAGTGATCCAACTAGCGGGGGTAGGAATGAGCAGTTCTTC
TRBV9	TRBD1	many	TRBJ2-7	CASSESGTGGGEQYF	TGTGCCAGCAGCGAGTCCGGGACAGGGGGGGGCGAGCAGTACTTC
TRBV9	TRBD1	many	TRBJ1-1	CASSVGTGATGTEAFF	TGTGCCAGCAGCGTAGGGACAGGGGCGACGGGCACTGAAGCTTTCTTT
TRBV2	TRBD1	many	TRBJ1-2	CASSEAGGLYGYTF	TGTGCCAGCAGTGAGGCAGGGGGCTTATATGGCTACACCTTC
TRBV7-2	-	-	TRBJ2-5	CASSQVWSVQETQYF	TGTGCCAGCAGCCAAGTTTGGTCGGTCCAAGAGACCCAGTACTTC
TRBV6-2/TRBV6-3	-	few	TRBJ2-3	CASREPGLLGTDTQYF	TGTGCCAGCAGGGAACCGGGACTGCTCGGGACAGATACGCAGTATTTT
TRBV7-2	TRBD1	-	TRBJ1-2	CASSMGQATNYGHTF	TGTGCCAGCAGCATGGGACAGGCCACCAACTATGGCCACACCTTC
TRBV20-1	-	-	TRBJ1-3	CSARDRQANTIYF	TGCAGTGCTAGAGATCGGCAGGCAAACACCATATATTTT
TRBV3-1	-	many	TRBJ2-1	CASSQGRLSQSEQFF	TGTGCCAGCAGCCAAGGGAGACTTAGCCAGAGTGAGCAGTTCTTC
TRBV7-2	-	few	TRBJ2-1	CASSLGGRGHEQFF	TGTGCCAGCAGTCTGGGGGGAAGGGGCCATGAGCAGTTCTTC
TRBV4-3	-	-	TRBJ1-1	CASSQDYRNTEAFF	TGCGCCAGCAGCCAAGATTACAGAAACACTGAAGCTTTCTTT
TRBV24-1	-	-	TRBJ1-5	CATSAGERNQPQHF	TGTGCCACCAGTGCGGGGGAACGAAATCAGCCCCAGCATTTT
TRBV29-1	-	many	TRBJ1-2	CSVEDQTLTSYTF	TGCAGCGTTGAAGACCAAACATTAACAAGCTACACCTTC
TRBV20-1	-	-	TRBJ2-3	CSARRGDYTDTQYF	TGCAGTGCTAGAAGGGGAGACTACACAGATACGCAGTATTTT
TRBV7-2	-	many	TRBJ2-1	CASSPQGDTYNEQFF	TGTGCCAGCAGCCCCCAAGGGGATACCTACAATGAGCAGTTCTTC
TRBV19	-	many	TRBJ2-3	CASTTRGLGAVADTQYF	TGTGCCAGTACCACTCGAGGACTGGGAGCTGTCGCAGATACGCAGTATTTT
TRBV11-2	TRBD2	few	TRBJ2-3	CASSSSGGGADTQYF	TGTGCCAGCAGCTCTAGCGGGGGCGGGGCAGATACGCAGTATTTT
TRBV5-1	-	-	TRBJ2-1	CASSRYSGSSYNEQFF	TGCGCCAGCAGCAGGTATAGTGGGAGCTCCTACAATGAGCAGTTCTTC
TRBV4-3	-	many	TRBJ2-7	CASSLSGSTGAYEQYF	TGCGCCAGCAGCCTTAGTGGGTCGACAGGCGCCTACGAGCAGTACTTC
TRBV20-1	-	many	TRBJ2-3	CSARDPARGSDTQYF	TGCAGTGCTAGAGATCCGGCCCGGGGTTCGGATACGCAGTATTTT
TRBV12-3/TRBV12-4	-	many	TRBJ1-2	CASSLTPQRNGYTF	TGTGCCAGCAGTTTGACACCCCAAAGGAATGGCTACACCTTC